The clone carrying this T cell receptor (beta chain) came up a few times. Its specificity is unknown. These data are taken from a study of T cells after yellow fever vaccination. Points from the study as a whole: Bulk-population clonotypes that are abundant could appear as contaminants in FACS-sorted repertoires. Post-booster repertoires contained most primary-vaccination clones again (around 96% CD4, over 70% CD8). It was the secondary response that reached its peak faster, day 5 versus 15, but it was weaker. It was a small share of clonotypes that appeared in both CD4 and CD8 compartments.

This CDR3 region has 13 residues. Looked up from germline, CDR1 is SGHTA and CDR2 is FQGTGA. With 3 bases removed from V and 8 bases from J, the gap between germline ends came to 10 bases. In TCRdb, the 5' RACE reads were re-called with MiXCR into one record per CDR3 protein. Among 610,000 or so distinct CDR3 sequences listed, approximately 13% were seen once. The sequences come from PBMCs, collected on the day of the yellow fever booster vaccination. The chain links TRBV7-3 to TRBJ2-2; a possible D gene is TRBD1 (6 bases). The sequence came from a man aged 25-45 years who received the YFV17D yellow fever vaccine. The CDR3 region is CASSFGQSGELFF. The CDR3 coding sequence is TGTGCCAGCAGCTTCGGACAGTCAGGGGAGCTGTTTTTT.